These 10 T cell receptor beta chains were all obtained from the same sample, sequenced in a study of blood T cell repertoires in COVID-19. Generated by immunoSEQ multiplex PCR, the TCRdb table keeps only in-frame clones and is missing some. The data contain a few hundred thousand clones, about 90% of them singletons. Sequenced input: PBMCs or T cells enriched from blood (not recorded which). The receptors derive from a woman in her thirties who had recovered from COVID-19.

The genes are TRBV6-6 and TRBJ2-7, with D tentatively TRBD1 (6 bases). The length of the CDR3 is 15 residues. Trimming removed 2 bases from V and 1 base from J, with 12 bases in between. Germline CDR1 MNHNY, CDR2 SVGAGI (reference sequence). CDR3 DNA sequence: TGTGCCAGCAGTTACCAGGGGACCTATTCCTACGAGCAGTACTTC. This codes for CASSYQGTYSYEQYF.

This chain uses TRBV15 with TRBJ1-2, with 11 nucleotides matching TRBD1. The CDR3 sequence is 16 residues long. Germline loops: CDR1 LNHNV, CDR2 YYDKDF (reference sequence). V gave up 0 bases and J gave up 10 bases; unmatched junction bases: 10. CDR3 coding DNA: TGTGCCACCAGCAGAGATAGCGCCGGGACAGGGGGAACCTACACCTTC. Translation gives CATSRDSAGTGGTYTF.

The CDR3 sequence is CASSLWAGIEAFF. The DNA of the CDR3 is TGTGCCAGCAGTTTATGGGCAGGGATCGAAGCTTTCTTT. V and J are TRBV28 and TRBJ1-1; perhaps TRBD1 as D (5 bases). The V gene's germline CDR1 is MDHEN and CDR2 SYDVKM. Trimming took 0 bases from V and 8 from J, leaving 10 bases between them. The CDR3 length is 13 residues. The complete variable domain, with remaining parts taken from reference TRBV28 and TRBJ1-1, reads DVKVTQSSRYLVKRTGEKVFLECVQDMDHENMFWYRQDPGLGLRLIYFSYDVKMKEKGDIPEGYSVSREKKERFSLILESASTNQTSMYLCASSLWAGIEAFFGQGTRLTVV.

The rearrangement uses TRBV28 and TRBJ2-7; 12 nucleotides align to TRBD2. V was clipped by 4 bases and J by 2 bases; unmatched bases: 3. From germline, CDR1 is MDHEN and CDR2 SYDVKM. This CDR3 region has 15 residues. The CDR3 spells CASSSPSGRAYEQYF. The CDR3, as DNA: TGTGCCAGCAGTTCCCCTAGCGGGAGGGCCTACGAGCAGTACTTC.

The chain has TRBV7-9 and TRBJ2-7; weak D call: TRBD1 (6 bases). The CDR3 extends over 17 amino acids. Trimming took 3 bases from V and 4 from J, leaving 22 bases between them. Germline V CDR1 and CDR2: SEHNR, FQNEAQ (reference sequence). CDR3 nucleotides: TGTGCCAGCAGCTTCCGCCCCCCGGGGACACCGACTTACGAGCAGTACTTC. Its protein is CASSFRPPGTPTYEQYF.

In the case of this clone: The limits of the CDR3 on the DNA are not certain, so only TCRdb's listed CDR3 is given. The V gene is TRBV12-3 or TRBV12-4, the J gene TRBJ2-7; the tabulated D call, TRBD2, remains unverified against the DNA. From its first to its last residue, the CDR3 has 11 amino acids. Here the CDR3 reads CASILGGEQYF.

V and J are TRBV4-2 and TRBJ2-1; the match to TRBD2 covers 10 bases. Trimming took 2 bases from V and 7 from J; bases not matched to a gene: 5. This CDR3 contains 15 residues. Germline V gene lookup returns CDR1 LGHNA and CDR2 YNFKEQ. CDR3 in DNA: TGTGCCAGCAGCCAACCGGGACTAGCGCTGAATGAGCAGTTCTTC. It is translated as CASSQPGLALNEQFF.

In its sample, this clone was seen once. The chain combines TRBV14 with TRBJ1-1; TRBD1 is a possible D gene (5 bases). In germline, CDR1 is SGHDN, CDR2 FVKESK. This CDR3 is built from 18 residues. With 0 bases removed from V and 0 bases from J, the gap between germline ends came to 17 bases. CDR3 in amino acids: CASSQDGRGRFLNTEAFF. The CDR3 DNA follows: TGTGCCAGCAGCCAAGATGGGCGGGGGAGGTTTTTGAACACTGAAGCTTTCTTT.

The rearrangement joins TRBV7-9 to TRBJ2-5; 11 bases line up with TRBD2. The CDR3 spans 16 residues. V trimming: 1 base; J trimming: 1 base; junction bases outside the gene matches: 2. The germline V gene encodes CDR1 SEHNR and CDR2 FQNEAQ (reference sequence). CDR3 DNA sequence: TGTGCCAGCAGCTTAGTAGCGGGAGGGTCCCAAGAGACCCAGTACTTC. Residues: CASSLVAGGSQETQYF.

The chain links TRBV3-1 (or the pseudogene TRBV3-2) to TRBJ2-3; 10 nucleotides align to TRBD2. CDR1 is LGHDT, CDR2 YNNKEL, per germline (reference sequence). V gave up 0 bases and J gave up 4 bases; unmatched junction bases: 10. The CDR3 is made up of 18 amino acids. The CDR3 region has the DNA TGTGCCAGCAGCCAAGAGTGGGCTAGCGGGAGTGTGCCAGATACGCAGTATTTT. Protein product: CASSQEWASGSVPDTQYF.